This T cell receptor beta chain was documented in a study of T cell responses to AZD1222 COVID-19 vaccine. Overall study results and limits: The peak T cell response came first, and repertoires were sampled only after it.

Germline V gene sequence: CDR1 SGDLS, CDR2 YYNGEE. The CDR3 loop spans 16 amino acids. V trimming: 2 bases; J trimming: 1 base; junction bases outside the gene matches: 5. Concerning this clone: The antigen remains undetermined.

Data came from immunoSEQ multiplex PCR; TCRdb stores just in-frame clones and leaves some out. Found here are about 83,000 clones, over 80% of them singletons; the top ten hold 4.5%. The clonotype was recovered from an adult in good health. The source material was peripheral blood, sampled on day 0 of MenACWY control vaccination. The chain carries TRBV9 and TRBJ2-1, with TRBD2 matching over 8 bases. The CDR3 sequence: CASSVESGSSYNEQFF. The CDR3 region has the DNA TGTGCCAGCAGCGTGGAGAGCGGGAGTTCCTACAATGAGCAGTTCTTC.